Reported below is one T cell receptor beta chain. Compared with germline, one end of the junction differs, possibly owing to a read error. The CDR3 extends over 13 amino acids. Per germline, CDR1 SGHTS and CDR2 YDEGEE. Several immunoSEQ 96-well plates shared each subset's DNA, each plate a replicate. TCRdb keeps only in-frame clones here, not all; method: immunoSEQ multiplex PCR. The sample carries under 600,000 clones, just over 75% recorded once. These data are taken from a study of shared clonotypes between healthy human individuals. The TCR originated in a woman aged 40 to 55 in good health. Some clones in this sample may be carry-over from other donors' samples. This chain links TRBV5-8 with TRBJ2-2; D gene unclear. Sequenced sample: PBMCs. The CDR3 loop reads CANSFKAPGELFF. CDR3 sequence (DNA): TGTGCCAACAGCTTCAAAGCCCCCGGGGAGCTGTTTTTT.